This is a list of T cell receptor beta chains from one sample in a study of cytomegalovirus exposure and HLA in healthy donors. The protocol was immunoSEQ multiplex PCR, while the TCRdb copy is restricted to in-frame clones and leaves out a portion. The sample includes fewer than 150,000 clones, about 74% seen only once; the top ten take roughly 6.3%. The sequenced material came from PBMCs. The receptors here all came from a woman aged 45-65 years in good health and CMV-seropositive. Each CDR3 is given with its conserved first and last residue. Each record gives: CDR3 length, J gene, D gene, V gene, clone size, CDR3 DNA, CDR3 protein. A D gene is named only where the DNA matches it firmly. Size tells how often a clone was seen (once, few, many) or the class of an expanded clone, and some rows leave it out.

16 | TRBJ2-1 | NA | TRBV2 | NA | TGTGCCAGCAGTGAAGCCGGGACTCGGGTCGGTAATGAGCAGTTCTTC | CASSEAGTRVGNEQFF
15 | TRBJ1-5 | NA | TRBV19 | NA | TGTGCCAGTAGTATGGAACAGAACCAATATCAGCCCCAGCATTTT | CASSMEQNQYQPQHF
12 | TRBJ2-7 | TRBD1 | TRBV29-1 | NA | TGCAGCGTTCGACAGGGCCCCTACGAGCAGTACTTC | CSVRQGPYEQYF
13 | TRBJ1-1 | NA | TRBV6-5 | few | TGTGCCAGCAGTCGCGCAGGGAACACTGAAGCTTTCTTT | CASSRAGNTEAFF
19 | TRBJ2-3 | NA | TRBV4-1 | NA | TGCGCCAGCAGCCAAGATTGGGCCAGGGGCTCTTCTAGCACAGATACGCAGTATTTT | CASSQDWARGSSSTDTQYF
15 | TRBJ2-3 | TRBD2 | TRBV5-1 | NA | TGCGCCAGCAGCTCAAGGACTAGCGGGGGAGATACGCAGTATTTT | CASSSRTSGGDTQYF
16 | TRBJ1-6 | NA | TRBV5-1 | NA | TGCGCCAGCAGCTCCTCTACCGACAGGCCTAATTCACCCCTCCACTTT | CASSSSTDRPNSPLHF
17 | TRBJ2-1 | TRBD2 | TRBV13 | NA | TGTGCCAGCAGCTTTAGGGGGTTGGGACTAGCGGGCCCCGAGCAGTTCTTC | CASSFRGLGLAGPEQFF
13 | TRBJ1-5 | TRBD1 | TRBV18 | NA | TGTGCCAGCTCACCTGACAGGGGACAGCCCCAGCATTTT | CASSPDRGQPQHF
20 | TRBJ1-4 | TRBD1 | TRBV5-5 | NA | TGTGCCAGCAGCTCAGATCCGGGACAGGGGATACTCGGGTTTAATGAAAAACTGTTTTTT | CASSSDPGQGILGFNEKLFF
12 | TRBJ1-1 | NA | TRBV5-1 | few | TGCGCCAGCAGTACAGAGAACACTGAAGCTTTCTTT | CASSTENTEAFF
12 | TRBJ2-3 | NA | TRBV5-1 | NA | TGCGCCAGCAGCCCTGGAGGAGATACGCAGTATTTT | CASSPGGDTQYF
16 | TRBJ1-2 | NA | TRBV7-2 | once | TGTGCCAGCAGCTTTGATGGAGCGGGGGGCGCCGCTGGCTACACCTTC | CASSFDGAGGAAGYTF
16 | TRBJ2-5 | NA | TRBV4-2 | NA | TGTGCCAGCAGCCAAGGGAGAGGCGGGGCCGTTGAGACCCAGTACTTC | CASSQGRGGAVETQYF
13 | TRBJ2-7 | NA | TRBV6-5 | few | TGTGCCAGCAGTCCGGGGACTCCTAACAGAATTCACTTC | CASSPGTPNRIHF
16 | TRBJ1-2 | TRBD1 | TRBV19 | NA | TGTGCCAGTAGTATCGGTAGTAGGACAGGGCTCTATGGCTACACCTTC | CASSIGSRTGLYGYTF
14 | TRBJ1-5 | NA | TRBV2 | NA | TGTGCCAGCACCGTCCGGGGTAGCAATCAGCCCCAGCATTTT | CASTVRGSNQPQHF
14 | TRBJ1-3 | NA | TRBV19 | NA | TGTGCCAGTAAGTCGGTACTCTCTGGAAACACCATATATTTT | CASKSVLSGNTIYF
14 | TRBJ2-5 | NA | TRBV6-1 | NA | TGTGCCAGCAGTGAAGCCCTCGTTTCAGGGACCCAGTACTTC | CASSEALVSGTQYF
15 | TRBJ1-6 | NA | TRBV5-6 | few | TGTGCCAGCAGCTTGTATCACACGCCTAATTCACCCCTCCACTTT | CASSLYHTPNSPLHF
16 | TRBJ2-2 | TRBD1 | TRBV11-3 | NA | TGTGCCAGCAGCTTAGGAGGCGGCGAGGGGGCGGGGGAGCTGTTTTTT | CASSLGGGEGAGELFF
15 | TRBJ2-7 | TRBD1 | TRBV25-1 | once | TGTGCCAGCAGTGAAGGGACAGGGGGTTACTACGAGCAGTACTTC | CASSEGTGGYYEQYF
14 | TRBJ1-5 | NA | TRBV6-1 | NA | TGTGCCAGCACCCCGGGCCCGGGGAATCAGCCCCAGCATTTT | CASTPGPGNQPQHF
16 | TRBJ2-3 | TRBD1 | TRBV5-4 | NA | TGTGCCAGCAGCCCGCCTCCAGGACAGGGAACAGATACGCAGTATTTT | CASSPPPGQGTDTQYF
14 | TRBJ1-1 | NA | TRBV19 | NA | TGTGCCAGTAGTATAGATGGTGGCAGCACTGAAGCTTTCTTT | CASSIDGGSTEAFF